One and the same sample provided the 24 T cell receptor beta chains below, sequenced in a study of blood T cell repertoires in COVID-19. Generated by immunoSEQ multiplex PCR, the TCRdb table keeps only in-frame clones and is missing some. This table has about 240,000 clones, around 86% appearing once. The sequenced sample was peripheral blood. The receptor set was obtained from a man aged 25-45 years who had recovered from COVID-19.

The chain joins TRBV5-5 to TRBJ2-3; perhaps TRBD2 as D (6 bases). The CDR3 runs to 17 residues. The germline gives CDR1 SGHKS, CDR2 YYEKEE (reference sequence). The V gene lost 2 bases and the J gene lost 1 base, with 17 bases spanning the gap. CDR3 coding DNA: TGTGCCAGCAGCTTAGCACCGGGGACTGCCGGCACAGATACGCAGTATTTT. Protein: CASSLAPGTAGTDTQYF.

The V and J genes are TRBV3-1 (or the pseudogene TRBV3-2) and TRBJ2-1; 8 bases align to TRBD1. Per the germline V gene, CDR1 is LGHDT and CDR2 is YNNKEL (reference sequence). J was trimmed by 5 bases and V by 4 bases; bases with no gene match: 1. The CDR3 covers 13 residues. The CDR3 reads CASSRGQDNEQFF. The CDR3 region has the DNA TGTGCCAGCAGCCGGGGACAGGACAATGAGCAGTTCTTC.

The chain carries TRBV20-1 and TRBJ2-1; D call uncertain. Germline CDR1 and CDR2: DFQATT and SNEGSKA (reference sequence). The CDR3 length is 14 residues. V was cut by 3 bases and J by 0 bases, with 9 bases left in between. The CDR3 nucleotides are TGCAGTGCTAGTAGCCCTCGCTCCTACAATGAGCAGTTCTTC. It encodes CSASSPRSYNEQFF.

The genes are TRBV5-1 and TRBJ1-3; 10 bases align to TRBD1. Unmatched junction bases numbered 3, after V lost 1 base and J lost 2 bases. CDR1 and CDR2 from the germline V gene are SGHRS and YFSETQ. This CDR3 has 16 residues. Here the CDR3 DNA reads TGCGCCAGCAGCTTGACCGGGACAGGGGCTGGAAACACCATATATTTT. It specifies CASSLTGTGAGNTIYF. The full variable domain, with the rest looked up from reference TRBV5-1 and TRBJ1-3, is KAGVTQTPRYLIKTRGQQVTLSCSPISGHRSVSWYQQTPGQGLQFLFEYFSETQRNKGNFPGRFSGRQFSNSRSEMNVSTLELGDSALYLCASSLTGTGAGNTIYFGEGSWLTVV.

The chain joins TRBV14 to TRBJ2-1; D remains ambiguous. This CDR3 is 16 amino acids long. V was clipped by 4 bases and J by 5 bases, with 18 bases between them. The germline CDR1 and CDR2 sequences are SGHDN and FVKESK. The chain's CDR3 is CASSPLVGRLNNEQFF. In DNA, the CDR3 is TGTGCCAGCAGCCCCCTCGTCGGCAGACTGAACAATGAGCAGTTCTTC.

On this clone itself: This same CDR3 is encoded by further DNA sequences in the sample. The chain carries TRBV19 and TRBJ2-2; D is unresolved. The CDR3 sequence is 13 residues long. Trimming removed 1 base at V and 5 bases at J, with 5 bases between. CDR1 LNHDA and CDR2 SQIVND come from the germline V gene (reference sequence). CDR3 region: CASSIGSTGELFF. In DNA form, the CDR3 reads TGTGCCAGTAGTATAGGCAGTACCGGGGAGCTGTTTTTT. The full variable domain, its missing parts supplied by reference TRBV19 and TRBJ2-2, is DGGITQSPKYLFRKEGQNVTLSCEQNLNHDAMYWYRQDPGQGLRLIYYSQIVNDFQKGDIAEGYSVSREKKESFPLTVTSAQKNPTAFYLCASSIGSTGELFFGEGSRLTVL.

This clone was observed a handful of times. The chain carries TRBV5-6 and TRBJ1-1; D remains ambiguous. Germline V gives CDR1 SGHDT, CDR2 YYEEEE. V gave up 2 bases and J gave up 1 base, with 9 bases separating them. This CDR3 spans 14 amino acids. DNA for the CDR3: TGTGCCAGCAGCTTATTCCAGGCGAACACTGAAGCTTTCTTT. Translation gives CASSLFQANTEAFF.

The chain combines TRBV9 with TRBJ2-3; 11 bases fit TRBD2. The germline CDR1 and CDR2 sequences are SGDLS and YYNGEE. The CDR3 extends over 16 amino acids. V was clipped by 2 bases and J by 2 bases; unmatched bases: 4. CDR3 DNA: TGTGCCAGCAGCGTCAGTAGCGGGGGGGCCACAGATACGCAGTATTTT. Its protein product is CASSVSSGGATDTQYF.

The chain links TRBV7-8 to TRBJ2-2; D ambiguous. The CDR3 contains 13 residues. Trimming took 7 bases from V and 7 from J, leaving 13 bases between them. The germline gives CDR1 SGHVS, CDR2 FQNEAQ. The CDR3 region is CASTPSDFGELFF. As DNA, the CDR3 is TGTGCCAGCACACCCTCAGATTTCGGGGAGCTGTTTTTT.

This chain connects TRBV7-9 to TRBJ2-3, with D hard to call. V lost 2 bases and J 4 bases, leaving 16 bases between the germline ends. CDR1 and CDR2 (germline): SEHNR, FQNEAQ (reference sequence). CDR3 length: 16 residues. The CDR3 region has the DNA TGTGCCAGCAGCTTACGCCCCGCTACCTTAGCAGATACGCAGTATTTT. Translating gives CASSLRPATLADTQYF.

V is TRBV5-4 and J is TRBJ1-1; D possibly corresponds to TRBD1 (5 bases). The germline V gene has CDR1 SGHNT and CDR2 YYREEE (reference sequence). The CDR3 consists of 14 residues. V dropped 1 base and J dropped 4 bases, with 11 bases sitting between them. For the CDR3, the DNA is TGTGCCAGCAGCTTGCCAGGGAGGGGCACTGAAGCTTTCTTT. Protein sequence: CASSLPGRGTEAFF.

The chain employs TRBV5-1 and TRBJ2-6; 10 bases align to TRBD1. Germline values: CDR1 SGHRS, CDR2 YFSETQ. This CDR3 has 16 amino acids. The ends lost 7 bases at V and 4 bases at J; junction bases unmatched: 8. The CDR3 is CASGGTGVSGANVLTF. CDR3 in DNA: TGCGCCAGCGGTGGGACAGGGGTATCCGGGGCCAACGTCCTGACTTTC.

This chain links TRBV11-2 with TRBJ2-7, with a possible D match to TRBD1 (5 bases). The V end was cut by 0 bases, the J end by 4 bases, with 13 bases between. CDR3 length: 15 residues. Germline V gene sequence: CDR1 SGHAT, CDR2 FQNNGV. This CDR3 reads CASSLDRGHWYEQYV. CDR3 sequence (DNA): TGTGCCAGCAGCTTAGATCGCGGACACTGGTACGAGCAGTACGTC.

There are a few counts of this clone. V and J are TRBV10-3 and TRBJ2-2; D remains unclear. This CDR3 comprises 14 residues. CDR1 is ENHRY, CDR2 SYGVKD, per germline. V shed 2 bases and J shed 3 bases, with 7 bases lying between them. CDR3: CAISERQDTGELFF. For the CDR3, the DNA is TGTGCCATCAGTGAGAGGCAGGACACCGGGGAGCTGTTTTTT.

Only one count was recorded for this clone. The rearrangement joins TRBV6-5 to TRBJ1-5; D gene uncertain. Trimming left V 4 bases short and J 3 bases short, with 4 bases between. CDR3 length: 12 residues. CDR1 and CDR2 (germline): MNHEY, SVGAGI. The CDR3 nucleotides read TGTGCCAGCAGTTCTATCAATCAGCCCCAGCATTTT. Residues: CASSSINQPQHF.

This chain joins TRBV5-1 and TRBJ2-7; TRBD1 matches 7 bases. Germline CDR1 is SGHRS and CDR2 is YFSETQ. The CDR3 contains 14 residues. V lost 0 bases to trimming and J lost 4 bases; unmatched junction nucleotides: 4. CDR3 sequence reads: CASSLEGGTYEQYF. CDR3 in DNA: TGCGCCAGCAGCTTGGAAGGGGGCACTTACGAGCAGTACTTC.

V is TRBV6-6 and J is TRBJ2-5; 7 bases align to TRBD1. Germline-derived CDR1 and CDR2 are MNHNY and SVGAGI (reference sequence). The CDR3 consists of 13 residues. After removal of 5 bases from V and 5 bases from J, the junction contained 5 bases not matched to a gene. Here the CDR3 reads CASSAGGWETQYF. The CDR3 nucleotides read TGTGCCAGCAGTGCAGGGGGATGGGAGACCCAGTACTTC.

In its sample, this clone was seen once. This chain uses TRBV2 with TRBJ2-1; 10 positions agree with TRBD2. Trimming at V came to 2 bases and at J to 7 bases, leaving 5 bases not matched to a gene. The CDR3 loop spans 15 amino acids. Per germline, CDR1 SNHLY and CDR2 FYNNEI. This chain's CDR3 is CASSELAGVGNEQFF. CDR3 DNA sequence: TGTGCCAGCAGTGAACTAGCGGGGGTCGGAAATGAGCAGTTCTTC.

The V gene is TRBV6-5, the J gene TRBJ2-3; 7 bases are shared with TRBD1. Germline V CDR1 and CDR2: MNHEY, SVGAGI. CDR3 length equals 16 residues. The trim removed 4 bases at V and 6 bases at J, leaving 13 bases unmatched. CDR3 in amino acids: CASSLDPDRASDTQYF. The CDR3 nucleotides are TGTGCCAGCAGTTTGGACCCAGACAGGGCTTCGGATACGCAGTATTTT.

This rearrangement joins TRBV3-1 (or the pseudogene TRBV3-2) to TRBJ2-1; 10 bases match TRBD2. The CDR3 is made up of 16 amino acids. CDR1 and CDR2 from the germline V gene are LGHDT and YNNKEL (reference sequence). V was pared by 3 bases and J by 8 bases, with 10 bases of the junction left unmatched. CDR3 sequence reads: CASSQGPSGGRDEQFF. The CDR3 coding sequence is TGTGCCAGCAGCCAGGGGCCTAGCGGGGGCCGCGATGAGCAGTTCTTC.

The V gene is TRBV19, the J gene TRBJ1-1; D may be TRBD1 (6 bases). The germline V gene has CDR1 LNHDA and CDR2 SQIVND (reference sequence). This CDR3 is built from 16 residues. The V end was cut by 0 bases, the J end by 4 bases, with 15 bases between. The CDR3 DNA reads TGTGCCAGTAGTATAGAGGCCAGGGGAACTGGCACTGAAGCTTTCTTT. Translation gives CASSIEARGTGTEAFF.

The V gene is TRBV6-5, the J gene TRBJ1-2, with 7 bases matching TRBD1. This CDR3 comprises 16 residues. Trimming at V came to 0 bases and at J to 5 bases, leaving 9 bases not matched to a gene. The germline V gene encodes CDR1 MNHEY and CDR2 SVGAGI. For the CDR3, the DNA is TGTGCCAGCAGTTACTCGAGCCAGGGGGGATATTATGGCTACACCTTC. Its translation: CASSYSSQGGYYGYTF.

The chain employs TRBV28 and TRBJ1-2, with D unresolved. The CDR3 loop spans 11 amino acids. Between the trimmed V and J ends, which lost 5 bases and 8 bases, there was a span of 9 bases. Germline V gene lookup returns CDR1 MDHEN and CDR2 SYDVKM. This CDR3 reads CASSPGTGYTF. The CDR3 nucleotides read TGTGCCAGCAGTCCGGGTACAGGCTACACCTTC.

This chain uses TRBV5-4 with TRBJ1-3; D is unresolved. Deletions cut 0 bases from V and 0 bases from J, with 10 bases between. Germline CDR1 is SGHNT and CDR2 is YYREEE (reference sequence). CDR3 length: 16 residues. The CDR3 coding sequence is TGTGCCAGCAGCTTGGTGTCGGGGAACTCTGGAAACACCATATATTTT. This encodes CASSLVSGNSGNTIYF.